The rows below give T cell receptor beta chains drawn from one sample of a study of blood T cell repertoires in COVID-19. The table came from immunoSEQ multiplex PCR; TCRdb's copy has only in-frame clones and leaves some out. The sample has roughly 300,000 clones, roughly 90% seen once. Sequenced sample: peripheral blood. The receptor set was obtained from a man between 18 and 35 years old with active or convalescent COVID-19. Both conserved end residues are part of each CDR3. Fields, in order: V gene, J gene, clone size, CDR3 protein. Only part of the rows carry a size: once, few, many, or a class if the clone is expanded.

TRBV6-2/TRBV6-3	TRBJ2-5	.	CASSYSELAGGQETQYF
TRBV15	TRBJ1-2	.	CATSREQGATAGYTF
TRBV14	TRBJ2-7	.	CASSQAPGPYEQYF
TRBV2	TRBJ2-5	.	CASSEAGAQETQYF
TRBV7-9	TRBJ2-7	.	CASSLDRGLNEQYF
TRBV7-9	TRBJ2-3	.	CASNPPGGVTDTQYF
TRBV4-3	TRBJ1-2	.	CASSQARDRVDGYTF
TRBV7-6	TRBJ1-5	.	CASSPGGSGNQPQHF
TRBV7-9	TRBJ2-7	.	CASSQTVQGKEQYF
TRBV12-2	TRBJ2-7	.	CASRDTSGKGSYEQYF
TRBV4-1	TRBJ1-3	.	CASSLQVGTGSDTIYF
TRBV5-1	TRBJ1-6	.	CASSLGDFSYNSPLHF
TRBV21-1	TRBJ2-2	.	CASSTSIRGTGELFF
TRBV10-3	TRBJ2-2	.	CAISDRGQGDTGELFF
TRBV12-3/TRBV12-4	TRBJ1-6	.	CASSTGASPLHF
TRBV28	TRBJ1-6	.	CASSSGQENSPLHF
TRBV4-1	TRBJ1-2	.	CASSPTGAELSGYTF
TRBV4-2	TRBJ2-7	.	CASSQDIPSGGDYEQYF
TRBV11-2	TRBJ1-1	.	CASSLFTGGTEAFF
TRBV27	TRBJ2-3	.	CASSLGSGGPDTQYF
TRBV7-2	TRBJ2-1	few	CASSQGGLYNEQFF
TRBV9	TRBJ2-1	.	CASSPPNWRNYNEQFF
TRBV12-3/TRBV12-4	TRBJ2-1	.	CASSITGFEQFF
TRBV3-1/TRBV3-2	TRBJ1-2	.	CASSPHPRGRHYGYTF
TRBV5-5	TRBJ2-3	once	CASSLDGGAADTQYF
TRBV10-2	TRBJ2-4	.	CASSEASGGIKNIQYF
TRBV11-2	TRBJ2-3	.	CASSLAGGGRAWGTDTQYF
TRBV5-4	TRBJ2-7	.	CASSLGGGDVYEQYF
TRBV5-1	TRBJ2-7	.	CASSLDLSGTPYEQYF
TRBV7-6	TRBJ2-2	.	CASSSTQGNTGELFF
TRBV29-1	TRBJ2-5	once	CSVDRETGTQYF
TRBV11-2	TRBJ1-1	.	CASSLDRYRSGTEAFF
TRBV6-5	TRBJ2-1	.	CASRPTSWYEQFF
TRBV6-6	TRBJ2-7	few	CASGHMFYEQYF
TRBV6-5	TRBJ1-5	.	CAGQGLWNQPQHF
TRBV9	TRBJ2-1	.	CASSAPMYNEQFF
TRBV7-8	TRBJ2-7	.	CASSKREGAGEQYF
TRBV19	TRBJ1-2	few	CASSMRVLEDGYTF
TRBV3-1/TRBV3-2	TRBJ2-3	.	CASSQHHRITSTDTQYF
TRBV5-1	TRBJ2-7	once	CASSLGSGGGEQYF
TRBV19	TRBJ1-5	.	CASSRRQLSSNQPQHF